The 29 T cell receptor beta chains reported below all come from one sample, sequenced in a study of human T cells and chemical hapten exposure listed by TCRdb under 2021. Interpreted using the paper, the time point label stands for: patch test 3, about 24 weeks after DPC sensitization. The sample's treatment or condition label, in plain terms: therapeutic diphenylcyclopropenone sensitization with weekly scalp DPC. Libraries came from RACE. The sequencer was a NextSeq 500. TCRdb applied fastp at Q25 and MiXCR to the public reads, then kept only in-frame beta chains. Here each entry gathers all rows of one CDR3 protein and keeps the most common genes and DNA. For this sample there are tens of thousands of distinct CDR3 sequences; approximately 9.9% appear just once. Roughly 17% of the sample rests with the top ten. The material was whole blood, obtained in connection with sensitization to the hapten diphenylcyclopropenone (DPC). Receptors originate from a woman aged 40 to 55 with alopecia areata. Some clones in this sample may be carry-over from other donors' samples.

This clonotype was seen a handful of times. This chain uses TRBV3-1 with TRBJ2-6; D is unresolved. Germline V gene lookup returns CDR1 LGHDT and CDR2 YNNKEL (reference sequence). V lost 4 bases, J lost 5 bases, and 12 bases lay in between. This CDR3 has 15 amino acids. The CDR3 nucleotides read TGTGCCAGCAGCCCTGGGAAGGCGAGGGCCAACGTCCTGACTTTC. Amino acid sequence: CASSPGKARANVLTF.

The genes are TRBV5-1 and TRBJ2-3, with D tentatively TRBD2 (6 bases). Germline V gene lookup returns CDR1 SGHRS and CDR2 YFSETQ. V shed 0 bases and J shed 3 bases, with 11 bases lying between them. There are 15 residues in the CDR3. The CDR3 loop is CASSLDVGGTDTQYF. The DNA of the CDR3 is TGCGCCAGCAGCTTGGATGTCGGGGGAACAGATACGCAGTATTTT.

The J gene is TRBJ2-3, the V gene TRBV20-1; 8 nucleotides agree with TRBD1. The CDR3 is 15 amino acids. V dropped 5 bases and J dropped 4; count of bases not matched to a gene: 11. The germline V gene encodes CDR1 DFQATT and CDR2 SNEGSKA (reference sequence). The CDR3 nucleotides read TGCAGTGCTGGCCCGACAGGGGATTACCCAGATACGCAGTATTTT. This translates into CSAGPTGDYPDTQYF.

This clonotype was counted only a few times. The V and J genes are TRBV18 and TRBJ2-3; TRBD2 agrees at 11 bases. This CDR3 region has 13 residues. CDR1 is KGHSH, CDR2 LQKENI, per germline. Trimming removed 4 bases from V and 6 bases from J; junction bases left unmatched: 0. CDR3 nucleotides: TGTGCCAGCTCACGGACTAGCGGGGATACGCAGTATTTT. This translates into CASSRTSGDTQYF.

This clonotype appeared many times. The chain is built from TRBV12-3 or TRBV12-4 and TRBJ1-5; weak D call: TRBD1 (5 bases). This CDR3 is built from 15 residues. V was clipped by 3 bases and J by 1 base, with 10 bases between them. CDR3 sequence reads: CASSLGLVSNQPQHF. In nucleotides, the CDR3 is TGTGCCAGCAGTTTGGGGCTCGTCAGCAATCAGCCCCAGCATTTT.

The sample holds a few counts of this clonotype. V and J are TRBV4-2 and TRBJ2-3, with 10 positions matching TRBD2. With 0 bases clipped from V and 0 bases from J, the junction kept 3 bases outside the gene matches. This CDR3 has 17 amino acids. The germline gives CDR1 LGHNA, CDR2 YNFKEQ. The CDR3 coding sequence is TGTGCCAGCAGCCAAGATGGACTAGCGGCTAGCACAGATACGCAGTATTTT. It yields the protein CASSQDGLAASTDTQYF.

This clonotype was seen repeatedly, ten times or more. The rearrangement uses TRBV28 and TRBJ2-5, with 12 positions matching TRBD2. The CDR3 covers 16 residues. After removal of 5 bases from V and 5 bases from J, the junction contained 9 bases not matched to a gene. CDR1 is MDHEN and CDR2 is SYDVKM in the germline V gene. In nucleotides, the CDR3 is TGTGCCAGCAGTCTACTGACTAGCGGGGGAGTGGAGACCCAGTACTTC. It encodes CASSLLTSGGVETQYF.

This clonotype showed up many times. This rearrangement joins TRBV30 to TRBJ2-7, with 13 positions matching TRBD2. The CDR3 has 13 amino acids. Losses at the gene ends were 3 bases for V and 6 bases for J; bases not matched to a gene: 2. The germline V gene encodes CDR1 GTSNPN and CDR2 SVGIG (reference sequence). The CDR3 sequence is CAWRGLAGREQYF. For the CDR3, the DNA is TGTGCCTGGAGGGGACTAGCGGGGCGCGAGCAGTACTTC.

This clonotype was observed at least ten times. This chain joins TRBV29-1 and TRBJ2-7; a weak D match, TRBD1 (6 bases). Germline V gene sequence: CDR1 SQVTM, CDR2 ANQGSEA. V was clipped by 4 bases and J by 6 bases, with 13 bases between them. The CDR3 totals 12 residues. CDR3 residues: CSVVSGVLEQYF. Here the CDR3 DNA reads TGCAGCGTTGTGTCAGGGGTTCTCGAGCAGTACTTC.

This sequence joins TRBV11-2 and TRBJ2-3, with a tentative D call TRBD2 (7 bases). Germline CDR1 is SGHAT and CDR2 is FQNNGV. V lost 4 bases, J lost 1 base, and 27 bases lay in between. The CDR3 is 20 amino acids. CDR3 DNA: TGTGCCAGCAGCTCACGGGGGGAGACAGGAGACTACTCCCGCACAGATACGCAGTATTTT. As protein: CASSSRGETGDYSRTDTQYF.

This clonotype was counted many times. J is TRBJ2-1 and V is TRBV11-2; no reliable D call. The CDR3 sequence is 12 residues long. Per the germline V gene, CDR1 is SGHAT and CDR2 is FQNNGV. Trimming took 3 bases from V and 8 from J, leaving 8 bases between them. The CDR3 DNA follows: TGTGCCAGCAGCTTTCGTGGGGATGAGCAGTTCTTC. Amino acid sequence: CASSFRGDEQFF. Full variable domain (remainder filled in from reference TRBV11-2 and TRBJ2-1): EAGVAQSPRYKIIEKRQSVAFWCNPISGHATLYWYQQILGQGPKLLIQFQNNGVVDDSQLPKDRFSAERLKGVDSTLKIQPAKLEDSAVYLCASSFRGDEQFFGPGTRLTVL.

Concerning this clonotype itself: Sequence at one end of the junction differs from germline and may be a read error. The V call is TRBV4-1, the J call TRBJ1-5; no definite D call. Germline CDR1 reads MGHRA; CDR2 reads YSYEKL. This CDR3 region has 13 residues. The CDR3 is CASSQGNNQSQHF. The CDR3 DNA is TGCGCCAGCAGCCAGGGGAACAATCAGTCCCAGCATTTT.

This clonotype has ten or more counts. The gene calls are TRBV7-8 and TRBJ1-1; D is uncertain. The germline CDR1 and CDR2 sequences are SGHVS and FQNEAQ. This CDR3 region has 15 residues. V lost 1 base and J lost 0, with 9 bases in between. CDR3 sequence (DNA): TGTGCCAGCAGCTTAGAGAACAGCGTGAACACTGAAGCTTTCTTT. Its protein is CASSLENSVNTEAFF. The full variable domain, rest sourced from reference TRBV7-8 and TRBJ1-1, is GAGVSQSPRYKVAKRGQDVALRCDPISGHVSLFWYQQALGQGPEFLTYFQNEAQLDKSGLPSDRFFAERPEGSVSTLKIQRTQQEDSAVYLCASSLENSVNTEAFFGQGTRLTVV.

This rearrangement joins TRBV30 to TRBJ1-1; D gene uncertain. V lost 0 bases to trimming and J lost 6 bases, with 5 bases between them. The CDR3 sequence is 11 residues long. The germline V gene has CDR1 GTSNPN and CDR2 SVGIG (reference sequence). CDR3 sequence: CAWSVLSEAFF. The CDR3 nucleotides read TGTGCCTGGAGTGTACTTTCTGAAGCTTTCTTT.

This clonotype has more than one count but fewer than ten. The J gene is TRBJ2-7, the V gene TRBV4-1; TRBD1 matches 8 bases. CDR3 length: 15 amino acids. Germline V gives CDR1 MGHRA, CDR2 YSYEKL. Losses at the gene ends were 4 bases for V and 3 bases for J; bases not matched to a gene: 8. This chain's CDR3 is CASSRIRDRSYEQYF. DNA of the CDR3: TGCGCCAGCAGCCGTATCCGGGACAGGAGCTACGAGCAGTACTTC.

The V call is TRBV21-1, the J call TRBJ2-1; the DNA was not compared with TRBD2, the D call given in the table. TRBV21-1 is a documented pseudogene. This CDR3 spans 16 amino acids. Written as DNA, the CDR3 is TGTGCCAGCAGCAAAGTCCGGACTAGCGGGGGCAATGAGCAGTTCTTC. Translating it yields CASSKVRTSGGNEQFF.

There are a few counts of this clonotype. The chain's CDR3 is CSVEASNTGELFF. Written as DNA, the CDR3 is TGCAGCGTTGAGGCATCGAACACCGGGGAGCTGTTTTTT. The chain joins TRBV29-1 to TRBJ2-2; D uncertain. The CDR3 is 13 residues long. The ends were cut back, 3 bases at V and 0 bases at J, with 5 bases in the middle. Germline-derived CDR1 and CDR2 are SQVTM and ANQGSEA.

This clonotype was counted between two and nine times. This chain joins TRBV6-5 and TRBJ1-5, with 10 bases that match TRBD1. The V segment lost 2 bases and the J segment 6 bases; nucleotides outside the gene matches: 4. The CDR3 totals 15 residues. Germline CDR1 and CDR2: MNHEY and SVGAGI. The CDR3, as DNA: TGTGCCAGCAGTTACGACAGGGGGCAGGGTCAGCCCCAGCATTTT. Translation gives CASSYDRGQGQPQHF.

The CDR3 is CASSYSRGGINTDTQYF. CDR3 DNA: TGTGCCAGCAGTTACTCGCGAGGGGGGATAAACACAGATACGCAGTATTTT. The genes are TRBV6-6 and TRBJ2-3; D is perhaps TRBD1 or TRBD2 (6 bases each). The CDR3 runs to 17 residues. The germline V and J ends were trimmed by 0 bases and 2 bases, with 15 bases remaining between them. The germline CDR1 and CDR2 sequences are MNHNY and SVGAGI (reference sequence).

This clonotype was seen only a few times. The genes are TRBV4-1 and TRBJ1-4; D might be TRBD1 (5 bases). This CDR3 contains 15 residues. Trimming shortened V by 4 bases and J by 4 bases, and 13 bases separated the two germline ends. Per germline, CDR1 MGHRA and CDR2 YSYEKL. The CDR3 sequence: CASSPERGFNEKLFF. CDR3 coding DNA: TGCGCCAGCAGCCCAGAAAGGGGATTTAATGAAAAACTGTTTTTT.

There are a few counts of this clonotype. The gene calls are TRBV6-5 and TRBJ2-7; 7 nucleotides match TRBD2. The ends lost 0 bases at V and 5 bases at J; junction bases unmatched: 7. The CDR3 has 15 amino acids. Germline V CDR1 and CDR2: MNHEY, SVGAGI. The CDR3 sequence is CASSYSTSSGDEQYF. CDR3 nucleotide sequence: TGTGCCAGCAGTTACTCGACGTCTAGCGGCGACGAGCAGTACTTC.

This clonotype appeared many times. This rearrangement joins TRBV6-5 to TRBJ1-2; the match to TRBD1 covers 8 bases. This CDR3 comprises 15 residues. Trimming cost V 6 bases and J 3 bases; bases outside gene matches: 9. Germline V CDR1 and CDR2: MNHEY, SVGAGI. The CDR3 is CASSLGQGGDYGYTF. The CDR3 nucleotides are TGTGCCAGCAGCCTTGGACAGGGAGGGGACTATGGCTACACCTTC.

In its sample, this clonotype was seen a few times. The rearrangement uses TRBV7-3 and TRBJ2-2; 9 positions agree with TRBD1. Per the germline V gene, CDR1 is SGHTA and CDR2 is FQGTGA. The CDR3 extends over 17 amino acids. The ends lost 0 bases at V and 3 bases at J; junction bases unmatched: 5. Here the CDR3 DNA reads TGTGCCAGCAGCTTAACTAGACAGGGGGTCGACACCGGGGAGCTGTTTTTT. Amino acid sequence: CASSLTRQGVDTGELFF.

This clonotype was seen a handful of times. The chain recombines TRBV29-1 with TRBJ2-5, with TRBD1 as a possible D gene (6 bases). CDR3 length: 13 residues. CDR1 is SQVTM, CDR2 ANQGSEA, per germline. V lost 4 bases and J 1 base, leaving 10 bases between the germline ends. The DNA for the CDR3 is TGCAGCGTTGTAGGGGGAAGCCAAGAGACCCAGTACTTC. This translates into CSVVGGSQETQYF.

The chain joins TRBV6-5 to TRBJ1-1; D not resolved. Germline assignment: CDR1 MNHEY and CDR2 SVGAGI. Between the trimmed V and J ends, which lost 10 bases and 2 bases, there was a span of 14 bases. This CDR3 is built from 13 residues. The CDR3 here is CATQRNKNTEAFF. CDR3 sequence (DNA): TGTGCCACCCAAAGGAACAAAAACACTGAAGCTTTCTTT.

The gene calls are TRBV29-1 and TRBJ2-1, with D perhaps matching TRBD1 or TRBD2 (5 bases each). V gave up 2 bases and J gave up 2 bases, with 22 bases separating them. Germline V lookup: CDR1 SQVTM, CDR2 ANQGSEA. This CDR3 is 18 amino acids long. CDR3 sequence (DNA): TGCAGCGTTGAATACAGGCGTGGACTTGTCACCGCCTACAATGAGCAGTTCTTC. Its translation is CSVEYRRGLVTAYNEQFF.

This clonotype was observed at least ten times. This sequence joins TRBV30 and TRBJ2-6; D is undetermined. The CDR3 has 14 amino acids. Germline V gives CDR1 GTSNPN, CDR2 SVGIG (reference sequence). The V end lost 0 bases, the J end lost 4 bases, and 7 bases lay between the germline ends. The CDR3 nucleotides are TGTGCCTGGAGTGTACAGTCGGGGGCCAACGTCCTGACTTTC. Protein: CAWSVQSGANVLTF.

This clonotype was observed at least ten times. V usage is TRBV29-1 and J usage is TRBJ1-1; 9 bases align to TRBD1. CDR3 length equals 13 residues. Trimming removed 6 bases from V and 3 bases from J; junction bases left unmatched: 5. The germline CDR1 and CDR2 sequences are SQVTM and ANQGSEA. The CDR3 loop reads CSVDRGAYTEAFF. The DNA of the CDR3 is TGCAGCGTAGACAGGGGGGCCTACACTGAAGCTTTCTTT. Supplemented by reference TRBV29-1 and TRBJ1-1, the full variable domain reads SAVISQKPSRDICQRGTSLTIQCQVDSQVTMMFWYRQQPGQSLTLIATANQGSEATYESGFVIDKFPISRPNLTFSTLTVSNMSPEDSSIYLCSVDRGAYTEAFFGQGTRLTVV.

The chain couples TRBV6-5 to TRBJ2-1, with D unresolved. The CDR3 has 15 residues. Trimming took off 3 bases at V and 0 bases at J, with 9 bases between the two ends. Germline V gives CDR1 MNHEY, CDR2 SVGAGI. The CDR3 nucleotides are TGTGCCAGCAGTTATCCCGGGTCCTCCTACAATGAGCAGTTCTTC. Translating it yields CASSYPGSSYNEQFF.